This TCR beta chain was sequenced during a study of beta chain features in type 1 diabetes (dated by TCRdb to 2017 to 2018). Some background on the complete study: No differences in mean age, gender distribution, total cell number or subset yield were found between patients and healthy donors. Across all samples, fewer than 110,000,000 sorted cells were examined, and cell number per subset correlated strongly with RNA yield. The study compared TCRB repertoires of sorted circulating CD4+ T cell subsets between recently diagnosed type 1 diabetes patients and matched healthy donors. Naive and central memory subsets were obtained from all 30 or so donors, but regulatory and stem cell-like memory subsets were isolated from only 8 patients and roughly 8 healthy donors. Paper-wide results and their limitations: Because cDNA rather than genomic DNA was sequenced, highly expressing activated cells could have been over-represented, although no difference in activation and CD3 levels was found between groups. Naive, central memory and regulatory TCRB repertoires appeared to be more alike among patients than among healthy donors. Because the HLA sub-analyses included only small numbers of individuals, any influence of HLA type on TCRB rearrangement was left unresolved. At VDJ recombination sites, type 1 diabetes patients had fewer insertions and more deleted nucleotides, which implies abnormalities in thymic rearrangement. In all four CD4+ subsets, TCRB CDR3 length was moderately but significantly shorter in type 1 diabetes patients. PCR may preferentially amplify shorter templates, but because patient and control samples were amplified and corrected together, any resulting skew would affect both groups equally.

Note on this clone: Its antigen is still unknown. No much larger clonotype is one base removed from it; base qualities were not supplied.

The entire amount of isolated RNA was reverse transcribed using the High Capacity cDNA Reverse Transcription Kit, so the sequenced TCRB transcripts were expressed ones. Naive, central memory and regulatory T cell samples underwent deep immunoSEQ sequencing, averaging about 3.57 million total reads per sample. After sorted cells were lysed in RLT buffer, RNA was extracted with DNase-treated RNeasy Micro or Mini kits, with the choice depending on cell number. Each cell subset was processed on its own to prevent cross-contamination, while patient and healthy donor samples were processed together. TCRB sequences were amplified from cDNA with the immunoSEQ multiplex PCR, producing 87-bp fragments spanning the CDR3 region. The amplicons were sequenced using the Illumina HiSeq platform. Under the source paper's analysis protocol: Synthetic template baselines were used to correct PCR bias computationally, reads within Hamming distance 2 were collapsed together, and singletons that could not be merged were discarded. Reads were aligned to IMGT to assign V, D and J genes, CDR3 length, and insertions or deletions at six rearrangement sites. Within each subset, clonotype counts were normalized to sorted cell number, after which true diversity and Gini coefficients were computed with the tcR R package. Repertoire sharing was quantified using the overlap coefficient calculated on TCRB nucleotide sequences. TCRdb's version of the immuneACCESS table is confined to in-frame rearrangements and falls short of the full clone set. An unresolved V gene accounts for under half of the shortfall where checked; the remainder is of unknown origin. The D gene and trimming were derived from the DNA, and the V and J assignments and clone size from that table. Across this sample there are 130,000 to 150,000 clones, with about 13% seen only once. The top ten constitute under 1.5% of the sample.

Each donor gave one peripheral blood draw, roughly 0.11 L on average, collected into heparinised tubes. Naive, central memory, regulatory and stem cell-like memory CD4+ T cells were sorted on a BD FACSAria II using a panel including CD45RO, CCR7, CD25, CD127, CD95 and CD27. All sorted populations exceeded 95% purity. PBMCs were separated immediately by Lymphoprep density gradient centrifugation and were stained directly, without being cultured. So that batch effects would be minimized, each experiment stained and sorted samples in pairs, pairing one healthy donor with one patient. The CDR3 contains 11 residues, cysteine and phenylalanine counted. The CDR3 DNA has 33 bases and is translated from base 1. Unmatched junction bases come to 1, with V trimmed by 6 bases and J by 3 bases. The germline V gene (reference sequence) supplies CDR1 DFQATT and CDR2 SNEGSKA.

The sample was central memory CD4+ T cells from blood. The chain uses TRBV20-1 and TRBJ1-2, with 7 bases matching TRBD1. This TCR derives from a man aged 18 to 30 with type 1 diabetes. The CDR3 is CSADRDYGYTF. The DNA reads TGCAGTGCCGACAGGGACTATGGCTACACCTTC.